This passage covers 12 T cell receptor beta chains from one sample sequenced in a study of T cell repertoires in cytomegalovirus infection. One entry per CDR3 protein results from TCRdb running MiXCR on the reads. The table includes about 530,000 distinct CDR3 sequences, about 30% detected once. The sample taken for sequencing was PBMCs. These receptors were collected from a human donor in good health (CMV status not recorded). Some clones in this sample may be carry-over from other donors' samples.

The J gene is TRBJ2-1, the V gene TRBV30; no definite D call. This CDR3 comprises 15 residues. Trimming stripped 0 bases from V and 4 bases from J, with 13 bases between. Germline V gives CDR1 GTSNPN, CDR2 SVGIG (reference sequence). CDR3 DNA sequence: TGTGCCTGGAGTGTACTGGGCGACCAGTACAATGAGCAGTTCTTC. This encodes CAWSVLGDQYNEQFF. The whole variable domain, filled in from reference TRBV30 and TRBJ2-1, reads SQTIHQWPATLVQPVGSPLSLECTVEGTSNPNLYWYRQAAGRGLQLLFYSVGIGQISSEVPQNLSASRPQDRQFILSSKKLLLSDSGFYLCAWSVLGDQYNEQFFGPGTRLTVL.

The chain employs TRBV20-1 and TRBJ2-7; TRBD1 is a possible D gene (6 bases). There are 14 residues in the CDR3. V lost 6 bases and J lost 6, with 21 bases in between. Germline V gives CDR1 DFQATT, CDR2 SNEGSKA (reference sequence). The chain's CDR3 is CSAGTLGAQGEQYF. CDR3 sequence (DNA): TGCAGTGCCGGAACCTTGGGGGCCCAGGGCGAGCAGTACTTC.

The chain links TRBV24-1 to TRBJ2-3; D remains ambiguous. The CDR3 is 15 residues long. V lost 4 bases, J lost 0 bases, and 10 bases lay in between. Germline-derived CDR1 and CDR2 are KGHDR and SFDVKD. The CDR3 reads CATSDYSVSTDTQYF. The CDR3 bases are TGTGCCACCAGTGACTACAGCGTTAGCACAGATACGCAGTATTTT.

The chain combines TRBV12-3 or TRBV12-4 with TRBJ2-1; unclear D gene. Trimming took 8 bases from V and 2 from J, leaving 10 bases between them. This CDR3 is 13 amino acids long. CDR3 coding DNA: TGTGCCAGCGGGGTTTTAACCTACAATGAGCAGTTCTTC. Amino acids: CASGVLTYNEQFF.

This clonotype was counted only a few times. Here the CDR3 reads CASSFRSLAGANEQFF. The CDR3 DNA sequence: TGTGCCAGCAGCTTTAGGAGCCTAGCGGGAGCGAATGAGCAGTTCTTC. The chain is built from TRBV7-7 and TRBJ2-1; 10 bases fit TRBD2. With V trimmed by 3 bases and J by 7 bases, 9 bases remained unmatched. CDR1 SSHAT and CDR2 FNYEAQ come from the germline V gene (reference sequence). The CDR3 has 16 residues.

This clonotype has only a few counts. This chain joins TRBV28 and TRBJ2-1; D is possibly TRBD2 (6 bases). This CDR3 has 14 residues. Germline CDR1 reads MDHEN; CDR2 reads SYDVKM. V was pared by 8 bases and J by 4 bases, with 15 bases between. The CDR3 reads CASYGTGGYNEQFF. Written as DNA, the CDR3 is TGTGCCAGCTACGGGACTGGGGGGTACAATGAGCAGTTCTTC.

The rearrangement joins TRBV20-1 to TRBJ1-4, with D tentatively TRBD1 (5 bases). Germline lookup yields CDR1 DFQATT and CDR2 SNEGSKA (reference sequence). The V gene lost 6 bases and the J gene lost 8 bases, with 16 bases spanning the gap. The CDR3 extends over 13 amino acids. For the CDR3, the DNA is TGCAGTGCACCCGAAGGGGCGGGCGAAAAACTGTTTTTT. Protein: CSAPEGAGEKLFF.

The chain joins TRBV20-1 to TRBJ2-7, with 10 positions matching TRBD2. V shed 0 bases and J 2 bases; nucleotides not matched to a gene: 4. The CDR3 spans 15 residues. From germline, CDR1 is DFQATT and CDR2 SNEGSKA (reference sequence). DNA for the CDR3: TGCAGTGCTAGAGATTTGCTAGCGGGGGCCTACGAGCAGTACTTC. Translated: CSARDLLAGAYEQYF.

The CDR3 here is CASSAPRLAGARPSYNEQFF. Written as DNA, the CDR3 is TGTGCCAGCAGTGCCCCTAGACTAGCGGGAGCCCGCCCCTCCTACAATGAGCAGTTCTTC. The V and J genes are TRBV6-1 and TRBJ2-1; TRBD2 aligns across 12 bases. Germline-derived CDR1 and CDR2 are MNHNS and SASEGT. The CDR3 sequence is 20 residues long. The V gene end was trimmed by 4 bases and the J gene end by 0 bases; junction bases not matched to a gene: 13.

This clonotype was seen a few times. The chain joins TRBV7-9 to TRBJ2-7, with 15 bases fitting TRBD2. CDR1 and CDR2 from the germline V gene are SEHNR and FQNEAQ (reference sequence). The CDR3 sequence is 18 residues long. V lost 5 bases, J lost 0 bases, and 8 bases stayed unmatched. The CDR3: CASSQGTSGRLSSYEQYV. CDR3 DNA sequence: TGTGCCAGCAGCCAAGGGACTAGCGGGAGGCTAAGCTCCTACGAGCAGTACGTC.

This clonotype was seen a handful of times. The chain links TRBV6-2 or TRBV6-3 to TRBJ2-6; a weak D match, TRBD2 (6 bases). V was trimmed by 7 bases and J by 0 bases, leaving 10 bases between them. CDR1 is MNHEY and CDR2 is SVGEGT in the germline V gene. The CDR3 extends over 15 amino acids. This chain's CDR3 is CASTNGGSGANVLTF. The CDR3 bases are TGTGCCAGCACCAACGGGGGCTCTGGGGCCAACGTCCTGACTTTC.

The chain combines TRBV7-9 with TRBJ2-2; D is unclear. Trimming took 1 base from V and 5 from J, leaving 17 bases between them. Germline V CDR1 and CDR2: SEHNR, FQNEAQ (reference sequence). The length of the CDR3 is 17 residues. DNA for the CDR3: TGTGCCAGCAGCTTAGAGCTCGGCCTAAGGTGGACCGGGGAGCTGTTTTTT. Its translation: CASSLELGLRWTGELFF. The variable domain in full, with the rest retrieved from reference TRBV7-9 and TRBJ2-2, is DTGVSQNPRHKITKRGQNVTFRCDPISEHNRLYWYRQTLGQGPEFLTYFQNEAQLEKSRLLSDRFSAERPKGSFSTLEIQRTEQGDSAMYLCASSLELGLRWTGELFFGEGSRLTVL.